The 2 T cell receptor gamma chains reported below all come from one sample, sequenced in a study of intestinal T cells in coeliac disease. Using around 200 ng of biopsy DNA, TRG was amplified with LymphoTrack primers. TCRdb reprocessed the multiplex PCR reads using CATT. The table records roughly 500 gamma-chain clones, 52% of them present only once. Fewer than 11 formalin-fixed paraffin-embedded scrolls, each 5 µm thick, supplied each case's genomic DNA. The material sequenced was a duodenal biopsy. The receptor source for this set is a human donor with celiac disease.

This chain joins TRGV3 and TRGJ1 or TRGJ2. Trimming removed 6 bases from V and 3 bases from J; junction bases left unmatched: 2. This CDR3 spans 11 amino acids. Looked up from germline, CDR1 is VTNTFY and CDR2 is YDVSTARD (reference sequence). The CDR3: CATWTYYKKLF. As DNA, the CDR3 is TGTGCCACCTGGACTTATTATAAGAAACTCTTT.

This chain links TRGV11 with TRGJ1 or TRGJ2. TRGV11 is identified as an open reading frame with a role that is uncertain. V was pared by 8 bases and J by 1 base, with 8 bases of the junction left unmatched. The CDR3 runs 14 residues. CDR3 in DNA: TGTGCCTGCTGGAACGTTCGAAATTATTATAAGAAACTCTTT. Translated: CACWNVRNYYKKLF.